Sequencing of this T cell receptor beta chain was carried out in a study of cytomegalovirus exposure and HLA in healthy donors (TCRdb year 2017). Background on the whole study: An earlier analysis of 550 to 700 of the donors reported 276 Gb of sequence data and about 100 million unique TCR beta sequences from around 200 million T cells. An early release covering roughly 600 HLA-typed donors comprised roughly 300 gigabases of sequencing data and tens of millions of unique TCR sequences. Among the roughly 400 genotyped donors, under 90% belonged to the genetic ancestry cluster associated with self-reported Caucasian donors. The study aimed to test whether signatures of past pathogen exposure could be identified by cataloging public T cell receptors. The study profiled the T cell repertoires of around 700 subjects by immunosequencing and related them to cytomegalovirus serostatus. Along with the roughly 700-subject first cohort, a separate validation cohort of over 90 different subjects was used. The study combined high-throughput TCR immunosequencing, statistical association of individual TCRs with disease status, and machine learning to predict cytomegalovirus infection status. A later analysis re-analyzed previously published TCR beta repertoires from roughly 690 donors and added high-resolution HLA genotyping to study TCR occurrence patterns. The later analysis used no new phenotypic data to find candidate immune exposures, relying instead on TCR beta sequences and their occurrence across donors. In an earlier analysis of about 590 of the donors, high-throughput TCR beta sequencing was used to judge whether each TCR beta V gene segment behaved as functional or pseudogenic. Alongside the repertoire data, information on donor age, sex, ethnicity and CMV serostatus was compiled. A later genetic analysis used genome-wide SNP genotypes for about 60% of the roughly 670 donors, treating that subset as a discovery cohort. Every repertoire in the discovery cohort had been generated on one and the same sequencing platform. HLA typing covered class I and class II loci at four-digit resolution. Typing coverage varied by locus: roughly 620-640 donors for A, B, C, DRB1 and DQB1; approximately 500 for DQA1; approximately 610 for DPA1; approximately 490 for DPB1. Because of strong linkage in the cohort, roughly five DR-DQ haplotypes were treated as single units for association and clustering. Among about 400 genotyped donors of the cohort, an average of around 250,000 unique TCR beta nucleotide sequences was sequenced per donor, of which approximately 18% were non-productive. Broad study findings and their caveats: The classifier was reported to diagnose cytomegalovirus status with high specificity and sensitivity in both the original and validation cohorts. According to a later analysis, parvovirus B19, influenza, CMV and Epstein-Barr virus appeared linked to several top co-occurrence clusters. A later genetic analysis reported fewer N-insertions in productive TCRs among donors in an Asian-associated ancestry cluster than the roughly 700-donor mean. In a later analysis, the rate of TCR association differed among HLA loci, with DRB1 alleles having the most associated TCRs and HLA-C alleles having the fewest. V-gene and J-gene trimming of TCR beta chains was associated with a missense DCLRE1C variant in a later genetic analysis, and the association was replicated in an independent cohort. Most TCR sequences were observed very rarely across donors, whereas some public TCRs were present in many individuals. Correlated functional status among segregating V segments might be attributable to linkage disequilibrium, but an unknown experimental factor could not be ruled out. Approximately 18 rarely observed V segments, including chromosome 9 orphons, were excluded from the earlier analysis of almost 600 of the donors because counts were too low. When HLA alleles, especially DR and DQ, strongly co-occurred, attributing TCR associations to individual alleles was difficult. The cohort was sequenced for TCR beta chains only, and without alpha or paired-chain data the features that could be detected were limited. A later analysis associated 16,951 TCR beta sequences with specific HLA alleles at a false discovery rate of 0.05. Some IMGT-functional V segments, including TRBV6-2 and TRBV6-3, could not be distinguished by the 87-base-pair reads and were therefore excluded. CMV serostatus was the only immune exposure information available for the cohort. It was suggested by the authors that the approach could potentially be generalized to other disease states and immunological phenotypes. A further reported finding was that TCR beta sequences accurately predicted the HLA-A and HLA-B alleles for most subjects in the first cohort. Most CMV-associated TCR beta chains appeared to be HLA-restricted in a later analysis, and the HLA associations seemed to be driven largely by CMV exposure. The study gave a list of about 170 TCR beta chains associated with cytomegalovirus. A cluster of highly shared sequence variants was judged likely to represent a technical artifact of the sequencing pipeline. Roughly uniform sequencing depth across donors was assumed in presence/absence analyses, although this assumption may not hold. In a later analysis, HLA-associated TCR beta chains showed more clonal expansion and lower generation probabilities than non-associated chains that were equally common. Because some donors lacked HLA typing at each locus, the association tests relied only on the typed subset. In vitro tests confirmed that a few of the cytomegalovirus-associated TCR beta chains recognize cytomegalovirus antigens. In an earlier analysis of several hundred of the donors, most TCR beta V segments were observed in productive rearrangements about 90% or about 30% of the time, broadly matching IMGT annotations.

Concerning this clone: Its antigen target is currently unknown. Base qualities were left out, and no much larger clone turns up one base away.

From a lookup of the germline V gene, CDR1 and CDR2 are SGHDT and YYEEEE. Trimming takes 4 bases off V and 7 bases off J; junction bases not matched to a gene: 15. There are 18 amino acids in the CDR3, from cysteine to phenylalanine inclusive. CDR3 DNA is the only sequence kept; it has 54 bases, read in frame from the first base. Library generation was performed with the immunoSEQ multiplex PCR assay. A mixture of 60 forward primers for TCR Vbeta segments and 13 reverse primers for TCR Jbeta segments was used in the multiplex PCR. A multiplex PCR assay on genomic DNA amplified the CDR3 region of rearranged TCR beta genes. The Illumina HiSeq System was used to sequence the amplified TCR beta libraries as 87-base-pair reads. In the source study's methods: A later analysis tallied some 79 million unique TCR beta chains across the 700 or so repertoires, and roughly 11 million of those chains were shared by two or more donors. Raw reads were error-corrected and collapsed into unique sequences by a nearest-neighbor algorithm in which closely related sequences were merged to remove PCR and sequencing errors. CDR3 sequences were aligned to IMGT reference sequences to assign V, D and J gene segments. For a sequence to be retained, a match of at least six nucleotides to both a V gene segment and a J gene segment was required. Rearrangements were classified as productive when the CDR3 lacked stop codons and remained in frame with V and J, and all other rearrangements were classified as non-productive. CDR3 was defined according to IMGT convention as the region running from the second conserved V-encoded cysteine to the conserved J-encoded phenylalanine. The earlier analysis of about 500 of the donors excluded sequences that lacked an unambiguous match to a single V gene segment. In an earlier analysis of approximately 610 of the donors, V segments were called functional above 56.7% productive rearrangements and were called segregating when the between-donor standard deviation exceeded 5%. A statistical classification framework was built for diagnosing cytomegalovirus status from the catalog of TCR beta chain sequences. A later analysis assigned V and J genes by comparing TCR nucleotide sequences with IMGT/GENE-DB human TR gene sequences. Using the TCRdist pipeline, a later analysis assigned CDR3 sequences along with most-parsimonious VDJ recombination scenarios. In a later analysis, each TCR beta chain was defined by its CDR3 amino acid sequence together with its V-gene family, and reads without a unique V-gene family were excluded. A later analysis removed 450 to 600 highly shared, low-generation-probability nucleotide sequences to deal with suspected cross-contamination and a sequencing artifact. In a later analysis, a clonal expansion index for each public chain was calculated from normalized within-repertoire ranks of inferred template counts. Generation probabilities in a later analysis came from a VDJ recombination model fitted to out-of-frame rearrangements, and those results were checked against IGoR. A later analysis scored TCR-TCR, TCR-HLA and TCR-CMV co-occurrence with hypergeometric tests, applying a repertoire-size bias correction to TCR pairs. In a later analysis, false discovery rates were estimated by permuting HLA or CMV assignments 20 times. In a later analysis, co-occurring TCRs were grouped using DBSCAN, and TCRdist sequence similarity was added for clustering within HLA-allele-positive subsets. Repertoires with fewer than 30,000 or more than 120,000 public chains were left out of co-occurrence clustering, as were several repertoires with anomalous nucleotide sharing. Entries here come from immuneACCESS through TCRdb and include only in-frame sequences with V and J called. Some clones fail to appear in such tables; in the studies checked, an unresolved V gene covers under half of the shortfall, and the cause of the remainder is unknown. For V, J and clone size, that table is used; D and trimming come from the DNA. Within this sample are about 150,000 clones, with 68% of them counted one time only. 8.5% to 12% of the sample comes from the top ten.

In total, approximately 610 healthy bone marrow donors made up the cohort. All cohort members were sampled while nominally healthy, although unrecorded immune exposures were likely present. The donor tested CMV seropositive, placing the donor among the approximately 310 seropositive members of the cohort. A peripheral blood sample was provided by each donor, and peripheral blood mononuclear cells were used for TCR beta sequencing. The Qiagen DNeasy Blood Extraction Kit was used to extract genomic DNA from the blood cell samples. The chain links TRBV5-6 with TRBJ2-7, and TRBD2 aligns with 15 junction nucleotides. The sequencing sample was made of PBMCs. The receptor was isolated from a young man in good health and CMV-seropositive. The encoded CDR3 is CASSPGLAGGQDLGEQYF. The DNA reads TGTGCCAGCAGCCCGGGACTAGCGGGAGGACAGGATCTAGGAGAGCAGTACTTC.